This record looks at one TCR beta chain sequence and its context. Its specificity is not known. One junction end does not reproduce the germline sequence, and a read error may be involved. This sample includes further DNA sequences coding for the same CDR3. These data come from a study of radiotherapy plus CTLA-4 blockade in lung cancer. Germline CDR1 reads SGHRS; CDR2 reads YFSETQ. This CDR3 region has 14 residues. Findings and caveats of the study: TCR clones of tumor origin grew in blood after radiotherapy plus ipilimumab.

Clones were sequenced by immunoSEQ multiplex PCR, and TCRdb holds only the in-frame ones, with some missing. The sample holds roughly 100,000 clones, roughly 80% seen once. The receptor comes from a human donor with non-small cell lung cancer that progressed on radiotherapy plus ipilimumab. The chain carries TRBV5-1 and TRBJ2-6; D call uncertain. The sequencing here drew on peripheral blood, taken from a patient treated with radiotherapy plus ipilimumab. This chain's CDR3 is CASLDTSGANVLTF. In DNA, the CDR3 is TGCGCCAGCCTCGACACCTCTGGAGCCAACGTCCTGACTTTC.